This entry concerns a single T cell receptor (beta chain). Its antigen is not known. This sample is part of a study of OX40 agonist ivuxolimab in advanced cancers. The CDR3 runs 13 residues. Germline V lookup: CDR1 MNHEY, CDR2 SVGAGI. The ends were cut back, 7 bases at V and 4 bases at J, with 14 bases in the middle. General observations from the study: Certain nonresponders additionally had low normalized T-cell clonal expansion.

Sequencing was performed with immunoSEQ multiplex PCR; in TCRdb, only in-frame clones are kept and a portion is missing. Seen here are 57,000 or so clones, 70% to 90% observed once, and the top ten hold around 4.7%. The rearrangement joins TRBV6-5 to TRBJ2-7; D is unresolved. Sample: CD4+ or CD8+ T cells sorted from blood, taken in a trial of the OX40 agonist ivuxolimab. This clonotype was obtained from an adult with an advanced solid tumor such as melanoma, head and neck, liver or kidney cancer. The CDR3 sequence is CASKETNQYEQYF. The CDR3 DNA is TGTGCCAGCAAAGAGACAAACCAATACGAGCAGTACTTC.